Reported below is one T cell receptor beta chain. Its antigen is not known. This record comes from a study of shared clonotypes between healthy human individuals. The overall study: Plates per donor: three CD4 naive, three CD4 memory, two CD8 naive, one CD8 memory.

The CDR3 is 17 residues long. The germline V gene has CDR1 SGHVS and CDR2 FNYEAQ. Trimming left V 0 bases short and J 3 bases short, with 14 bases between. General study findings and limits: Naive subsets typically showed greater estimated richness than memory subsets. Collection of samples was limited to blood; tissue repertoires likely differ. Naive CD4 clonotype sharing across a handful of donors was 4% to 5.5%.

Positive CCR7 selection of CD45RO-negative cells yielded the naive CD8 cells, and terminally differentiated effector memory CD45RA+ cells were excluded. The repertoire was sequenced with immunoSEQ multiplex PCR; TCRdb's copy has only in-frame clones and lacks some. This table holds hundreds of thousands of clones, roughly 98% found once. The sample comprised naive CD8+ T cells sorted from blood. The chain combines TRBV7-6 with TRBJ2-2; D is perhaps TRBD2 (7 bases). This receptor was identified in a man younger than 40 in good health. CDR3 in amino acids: CASSLAPGGSDTGELFF. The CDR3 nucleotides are TGTGCCAGCAGCTTAGCTCCGGGGGGCTCGGACACCGGGGAGCTGTTTTTT.